What follows are 29 T cell receptor beta chains derived from one specimen sequenced in a study of shared clonotypes between healthy human individuals. Naive CD8 isolation took CD45RO-negative cells positively selected for CCR7 and excluded terminally differentiated effector memory CD45RA+ cells. Produced via immunoSEQ multiplex PCR; TCRdb's table is partial and in-frame only. The sample lists about 1.9 million clones, around 93% occurring once. The sequenced sample was naive CD8+ T cells from PBMCs. These receptors all stem from a man aged 18-30 years in good health. Some clones in this sample may be carry-over from other donors' samples.

The rearrangement joins TRBV5-4 to TRBJ2-7; D unclear. The germline V gene has CDR1 SGHNT and CDR2 YYREEE (reference sequence). V shed 4 bases and J shed 2 bases, with 10 bases lying between them. The CDR3 is made up of 13 amino acids. The CDR3 DNA is TGTGCCAGCAGCGGATTAGACGCCTACGAGCAGTACTTC. It is translated as CASSGLDAYEQYF. The full variable domain, with the rest looked up from reference TRBV5-4 and TRBJ2-7, is ETGVTQSPTHLIKTRGQQVTLRCSSQSGHNTVSWYQQALGQGPQFIFQYYREEENGRGNFPPRFSGLQFPNYSSELNVNALELDDSALYLCASSGLDAYEQYFGPGTRLTVT.

This clone was counted a few times. The J gene is TRBJ1-1, the V gene TRBV6-4, with 8 bases that match TRBD1. V shed 6 bases and J 3 bases; nucleotides not matched to a gene: 6. The CDR3 runs 14 residues. Germline values: CDR1 MRHNA, CDR2 SNTAGT. The CDR3 DNA follows: TGTGCCAGCAGCCCCGACAGGGGATACACTGAAGCTTTCTTT. Translating it yields CASSPDRGYTEAFF.

J is TRBJ1-1 and V is TRBV28, with TRBD1 as a possible D gene (6 bases). Trimming left V 3 bases short and J 5 bases short, with 19 bases between. CDR1 MDHEN and CDR2 SYDVKM come from the germline V gene. This CDR3 spans 16 amino acids. The DNA of the CDR3 is TGTGCCAGCAGTTTCCGCCAGGGGTTTGGCCTGACTGAAGCTTTCTTT. Its translation is CASSFRQGFGLTEAFF.

The rearrangement links TRBV4-1 to TRBJ1-5, with 8 bases lining up with TRBD1. Trimming removed 5 bases from V and 8 bases from J; junction bases left unmatched: 8. The CDR3 is 14 amino acids. Germline lookup yields CDR1 MGHRA and CDR2 YSYEKL. The DNA of the CDR3 is TGCGCCAGCAGCAAAGGACAGGGCACGGAGCCCCAGCATTTT. Its translation is CASSKGQGTEPQHF.

The chain couples TRBV9 to TRBJ1-2, with TRBD1 matching over 10 bases. The CDR3 is made up of 15 amino acids. In germline, CDR1 is SGDLS, CDR2 YYNGEE. Unmatched junction bases numbered 4, after V lost 4 bases and J lost 1 base. The CDR3 DNA reads TGTGCCAGCAGCATTGGGACAGGGGTTAACTATGGCTACACCTTC. It is translated as CASSIGTGVNYGYTF.

On this clone: Different DNA sequences within this sample yield the same CDR3. This rearrangement joins TRBV27 to TRBJ2-7, with D tentatively TRBD1 (6 bases). With 5 bases removed from V and 3 bases from J, the gap between germline ends came to 14 bases. The CDR3 has 14 amino acids. Germline V gene data show CDR1 as MNHEY and CDR2 as SMNVEV (reference sequence). The CDR3 DNA follows: TGTGCCAGCAGTCTCCGAGGGGGAGTCTACGAGCAGTACTTC. Protein sequence: CASSLRGGVYEQYF.

The chain couples TRBV29-1 to TRBJ2-1; D not resolved. V was clipped by 6 bases and J by 0 bases, with 9 bases between them. The CDR3 length is 13 residues. Germline CDR1 reads SQVTM; CDR2 reads ANQGSEA. The CDR3, as DNA: TGCAGCGTGAATGGGGTCTCCTACAATGAGCAGTTCTTC. Translation: CSVNGVSYNEQFF.

As to this clone: This same CDR3 is encoded by further DNA sequences in the sample. The chain has TRBV27 and TRBJ2-7, with TRBD2 as a possible D gene (7 bases). The CDR3 is 14 residues long. Germline CDR1 reads MNHEY; CDR2 reads SMNVEV (reference sequence). V lost 2 bases, J lost 0 bases, and 8 bases lay in between. The CDR3 spells CASSLRGASYEQYF. In nucleotides, the CDR3 is TGTGCCAGCAGTTTACGGGGGGCCTCCTACGAGCAGTACTTC.

The chain uses TRBV23-1 and TRBJ2-1; tentatively, D is TRBD2 (6 bases). TRBV23-1 is an ORF, with its function uncertain. V was cut by 2 bases and J by 4 bases, with 18 bases left in between. The CDR3 runs to 17 residues. The CDR3 bases are TGCGCCAGCAGTCAACCCAGGGCGGGGACCAAATACAATGAGCAGTTCTTC. Protein sequence: CASSQPRAGTKYNEQFF.

This clone was detected a few times. This sequence joins TRBV28 and TRBJ2-5; D may be TRBD2 (6 bases). There are 14 residues in the CDR3. V lost 2 bases and J lost 6, with 13 bases in between. Germline CDR1 MDHEN, CDR2 SYDVKM. The chain's CDR3 is CASSLTGEVKTQYF. The CDR3, as DNA: TGTGCCAGCAGTTTAACGGGAGAGGTGAAGACCCAGTACTTC.

In this sample, this clone turned up once. The chain couples TRBV11-2 to TRBJ2-1, with unresolved D. CDR1 is SGHAT and CDR2 is FQNNGV in the germline V gene. Between the trimmed V and J ends, which lost 4 bases and 0 bases, there was a span of 13 bases. There are 16 residues in the CDR3. The CDR3 nucleotides read TGTGCCAGCAGCTCCCCCCGAGGCGGCTCCTACAATGAGCAGTTCTTC. Translation gives CASSSPRGGSYNEQFF.

The table lists this clone with a count of one. The V call is TRBV28, the J call TRBJ2-7; D unresolved. This CDR3 spans 12 amino acids. V was pared by 8 bases and J by 3 bases, with 11 bases between. Germline V gene data show CDR1 as MDHEN and CDR2 as SYDVKM. The CDR3 is CASCESYYEQYF. CDR3 DNA: TGTGCCAGCTGCGAAAGTTACTACGAGCAGTACTTC.

The chain has TRBV5-1 and TRBJ2-7; TRBD2 matches 16 bases. In germline, CDR1 is SGHRS, CDR2 YFSETQ. The V and J ends lost 4 bases and 4 bases, in that order; junction bases with no gene match: 5. CDR3 length: 16 residues. The CDR3: CASSPGTSGRGYEQYF. The CDR3 DNA reads TGCGCCAGCAGCCCAGGGACTAGCGGGAGGGGGTACGAGCAGTACTTC.

Of note for this clone: Its ends do not fully match the called genes, so a read error is possible. The V call is TRBV27, the J call TRBJ2-1; perhaps TRBD2 as D (5 bases). CDR1 MNHEY and CDR2 SMNVEV come from the germline V gene (reference sequence). This CDR3 has 15 residues. Here the CDR3 reads CASSFRGSSYNGQFF. CDR3 nucleotide sequence: TGTGCCAGCAGTTTCCGGGGAAGCTCCTACAATGGGCAGTTCTTC.

The V gene is TRBV10-2, the J gene TRBJ2-7; TRBD1 or TRBD2 may be the D gene (5 bases each). Germline CDR1 WSHSY, CDR2 SAAADI. The ends were cut back, 4 bases at V and 0 bases at J, with 13 bases in the middle. The CDR3 loop spans 15 amino acids. The CDR3 spells CASSARGLSSYEQYF. As DNA, the CDR3 is TGCGCCAGCAGTGCGAGGGGCCTGAGCTCCTACGAGCAGTACTTC.

The V call is TRBV4-3, the J call TRBJ2-1; no firm D call. The CDR3 is 15 amino acids. The V gene's germline CDR1 is LGHNA and CDR2 YSLEER. Deletions cut 3 bases from V and 0 bases from J, with 9 bases between. The CDR3 DNA reads TGCGCCAGCAGCCATGCGGCTAGCTCCTACAATGAGCAGTTCTTC. It is translated as CASSHAASSYNEQFF.

This sequence joins TRBV7-2 and TRBJ2-7; 9 nucleotides align to TRBD2. Germline CDR1 is SGHTA and CDR2 is FQGNSA. Unmatched junction bases numbered 9, after V lost 6 bases and J lost 3 bases. The CDR3 consists of 15 residues. This CDR3 reads CASSAAAGGHYEQYF. DNA for the CDR3: TGTGCCAGCAGTGCGGCGGCGGGAGGGCACTACGAGCAGTACTTC.

J is TRBJ2-3 and V is TRBV5-1, with 10 bases fitting TRBD2. Germline CDR1 SGHRS, CDR2 YFSETQ. V dropped 3 bases and J dropped 4; count of bases not matched to a gene: 11. The CDR3 is 17 residues long. CDR3 sequence reads: CASSWTGTSGIADTQYF. The CDR3 bases are TGCGCCAGCAGCTGGACGGGAACTAGCGGGATAGCAGATACGCAGTATTTT.

The gene calls are TRBV6-5 and TRBJ1-2, with D unclear. The germline CDR1 and CDR2 sequences are MNHEY and SVGAGI. Trimming cost V 6 bases and J 5 bases, with 13 bases left between them. This CDR3 spans 13 amino acids. The chain's CDR3 is CASRDVAPYGYTF. The CDR3 DNA follows: TGTGCCAGCAGGGATGTGGCTCCTTATGGCTACACCTTC.

V is TRBV7-9 and J is TRBJ2-2, with TRBD1 as a possible D gene (5 bases). This CDR3 region has 14 residues. CDR1 is SEHNR, CDR2 FQNEAQ, per germline (reference sequence). The V end lost 10 bases, the J end lost 0 bases, and 12 bases lay between the germline ends. CDR3 sequence: CATRVRTNTGELFF. Written as DNA, the CDR3 is TGTGCCACCAGGGTTCGGACGAACACCGGGGAGCTGTTTTTT.

The gene calls are TRBV28 and TRBJ1-4, with a tentative D call TRBD1 (6 bases). The length of the CDR3 is 15 residues. Germline CDR1 reads MDHEN; CDR2 reads SYDVKM. V gave up 2 bases and J gave up 8 bases, with 15 bases separating them. Written as DNA, the CDR3 is TGTGCCAGCAGTTTAGTTAGGGGGGCCAGAGAAAAACTGTTTTTT. This encodes CASSLVRGAREKLFF. Filled out from reference TRBV28 and TRBJ1-4, the complete variable domain reads DVKVTQSSRYLVKRTGEKVFLECVQDMDHENMFWYRQDPGLGLRLIYFSYDVKMKEKGDIPEGYSVSREKKERFSLILESASTNQTSMYLCASSLVRGAREKLFFGSGTQLSVL.

The chain carries TRBV7-9 and TRBJ1-5, with 9 bases fitting TRBD1. The germline CDR1 and CDR2 sequences are SEHNR and FQNEAQ (reference sequence). This CDR3 region has 15 residues. V lost 4 bases and J lost 6; bases outside the gene matches: 7. For the CDR3, the DNA is TGTGCCAGCAGCTCGACTCGGACAGGGGCTCAGCCCCAGCATTTT. As protein: CASSSTRTGAQPQHF.

As concerns this clone: With a much larger clone just one base away, this may be a read error. The same CDR3 also results from other DNA sequences found in this sample. This rearrangement joins TRBV7-9 to TRBJ2-7, with D perhaps being TRBD1 or TRBD2 (5 bases each). The CDR3 extends over 13 amino acids. The germline V gene has CDR1 SEHNR and CDR2 FQNEAQ (reference sequence). Trimming stripped 0 bases from V and 3 bases from J, with 6 bases between. The CDR3 DNA sequence: TGTGCCAGCAGCTTAGCTGGGGGCTACGAGCAGTACTTC. It encodes CASSLAGGYEQYF. Combining the CDR3 with reference TRBV7-9 and TRBJ2-7 gives the whole variable domain DTGVSQNPRHKITKRGQNVTFRCDPISEHNRLYWYRQTLGQGPEFLTYFQNEAQLEKSRLLSDRFSAERPKGSFSTLEIQRTEQGDSAMYLCASSLAGGYEQYFGPGTRLTVT.

With respect to this clone: Other DNA sequences within the sample encode an identical CDR3. The chain has TRBV10-1 and TRBJ1-1; D is possibly TRBD1 (6 bases). This CDR3 region has 13 residues. Germline CDR1 WNHNN, CDR2 SYGVQD (reference sequence). The V end was cut by 6 bases, the J end by 4 bases, with 12 bases between. The CDR3 is CASSESRGTEAFF. For the CDR3, the DNA is TGCGCCAGCAGCGAATCCAGGGGCACTGAAGCTTTCTTT.

This chain links TRBV27 with TRBJ2-3, with D maybe TRBD2 (6 bases). CDR1 MNHEY and CDR2 SMNVEV come from the germline V gene (reference sequence). CDR3 size: 15 residues. Trimming shortened V by 8 bases and J by 6 bases, and 21 bases separated the two germline ends. CDR3 coding DNA: TGTGCCAGCTCCACCTCTAGCGAGCGTGGGGATACGCAGTATTTT. Translated: CASSTSSERGDTQYF.

This chain links TRBV4-2 with TRBJ2-3; D unresolved. Per the germline V gene, CDR1 is LGHNA and CDR2 is YNFKEQ. Between the trimmed V and J ends, which lost 1 base and 5 bases, there was a span of 13 bases. The CDR3 consists of 15 residues. CDR3 DNA: TGTGCCAGCAGCCAAGCCCGGGTGGGTGGAGATACGCAGTATTTT. Its protein product is CASSQARVGGDTQYF.

The chain uses TRBV7-2 and TRBJ1-1; D call uncertain. The germline V gene encodes CDR1 SGHTA and CDR2 FQGNSA. V lost 1 base and J lost 11, with 14 bases in between. CDR3 length equals 13 residues. CDR3 residues: CASSLELATGAFF. In DNA form, the CDR3 reads TGTGCCAGCAGCTTAGAATTAGCCACGGGGGCTTTCTTT.

The genes are TRBV7-3 and TRBJ1-1; 7 bases fit TRBD1. V lost 5 bases to trimming and J lost 4 bases; unmatched junction nucleotides: 4. The CDR3 runs 13 residues. From germline, CDR1 is SGHTA and CDR2 FQGTGA. CDR3 sequence reads: CASSTYRGTEAFF. In DNA, the CDR3 is TGTGCCAGCAGCACCTACAGGGGCACTGAAGCTTTCTTT.

The chain carries TRBV7-9 and TRBJ2-5, with 14 positions matching TRBD2. Germline-derived CDR1 and CDR2 are SEHNR and FQNEAQ (reference sequence). The CDR3 sequence is 18 residues long. V lost 5 bases and J lost 7; bases outside the gene matches: 15. DNA of the CDR3: TGTGCCAGCAGCGGGGGACTAGCGGGAGTCGGGGTTAAGTGGACCCAGTACTTC. As protein: CASSGGLAGVGVKWTQYF.